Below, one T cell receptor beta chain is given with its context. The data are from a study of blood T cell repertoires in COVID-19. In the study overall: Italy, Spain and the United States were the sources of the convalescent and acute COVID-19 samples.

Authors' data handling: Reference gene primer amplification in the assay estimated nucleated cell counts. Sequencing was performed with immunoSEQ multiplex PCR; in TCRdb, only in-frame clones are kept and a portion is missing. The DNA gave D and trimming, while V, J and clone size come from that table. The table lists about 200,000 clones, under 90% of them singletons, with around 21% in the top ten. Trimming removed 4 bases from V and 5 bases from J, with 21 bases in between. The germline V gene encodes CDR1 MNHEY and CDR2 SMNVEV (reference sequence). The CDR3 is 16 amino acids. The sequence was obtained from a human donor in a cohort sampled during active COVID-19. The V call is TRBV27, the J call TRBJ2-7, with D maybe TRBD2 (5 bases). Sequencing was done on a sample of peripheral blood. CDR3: CASSSLLVRALHEQYF. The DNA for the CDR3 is TGTGCCAGCAGTTCACTACTGGTGAGGGCCCTACACGAGCAGTACTTC.